A single sample gave rise to the 16 T cell receptor beta chains below, sequenced in a study of early T cells in non-severe SARS-CoV-2 infection. TCRdb called the 5' RACE reads again in MiXCR, with one record for every CDR3 protein. This table has tens of thousands of distinct CDR3 sequences, 5% to 5.5% appearing once. The sample comprised whole blood. These receptors were taken from an adult who was a healthcare worker with PCR-confirmed SARS-CoV-2 infection or an uninfected control (not recorded which).

This clonotype was detected a few times. The chain carries TRBV2 and TRBJ2-3, with D tentatively TRBD2 (5 bases). The germline gives CDR1 SNHLY, CDR2 FYNNEI. V was trimmed by 6 bases and J by 0 bases, leaving 10 bases between them. The CDR3 runs to 14 residues. The DNA for the CDR3 is TGTGCCAGCAGCGGTTGGACTAGCACAGATACGCAGTATTTT. This gives the protein CASSGWTSTDTQYF.

This clonotype was counted a few times. This sequence joins TRBV27 and TRBJ2-7; 7 bases agree with TRBD1. V dropped 4 bases and J dropped 1; count of bases not matched to a gene: 7. This CDR3 spans 15 amino acids. Per the germline V gene, CDR1 is MNHEY and CDR2 is SMNVEV (reference sequence). DNA for the CDR3: TGTGCCAGCAGTTCCAAACCGGGACAGTCCTACGAGCAGTACTTC. Its translation: CASSSKPGQSYEQYF.

This clonotype was detected only a few times. The rearrangement links TRBV7-8 to TRBJ1-1, with a weak D call TRBD1 (6 bases). V lost 5 bases, J lost 1 base, and 11 bases lay in between. Germline CDR1 reads SGHVS; CDR2 reads FQNEAQ. This CDR3 is 14 amino acids long. Here the CDR3 reads CASSPAGANTEAFF. CDR3 coding DNA: TGTGCCAGCAGCCCGGCGGGGGCGAACACTGAAGCTTTCTTT.

Notes on this clonotype: A read error is possible here, since a much larger clone lies one base away. This chain connects TRBV6-1 to TRBJ2-7, with D unresolved. The CDR3 covers 14 residues. The V and J ends lost 3 bases and 2 bases respectively, with 11 bases between them. Germline loops: CDR1 MNHNS, CDR2 SASEGT. CDR3 in DNA: TGTGCCAGCAGTGATGTCGTGACGGCCTACGAGCAGTACTTC. Translating gives CASSDVVTAYEQYF.

This clonotype occurred many times. The V call is TRBV27, the J call TRBJ1-1, with D maybe TRBD1 (5 bases). The germline V and J ends were trimmed by 5 bases and 1 base, with 11 bases remaining between them. Germline CDR1 reads MNHEY; CDR2 reads SMNVEV (reference sequence). The CDR3 runs to 14 residues. The CDR3 here is CASSVYTGNTEAFF. DNA of the CDR3: TGTGCCAGCAGTGTATATACAGGGAACACTGAAGCTTTCTTT.

This clonotype was detected many times. J is TRBJ2-1 and V is TRBV6-1; D may match TRBD1 or TRBD2 (5 bases each). Per the germline V gene, CDR1 is MNHNS and CDR2 is SASEGT. The CDR3 spans 16 residues. V dropped 5 bases and J dropped 7 bases, with 21 bases sitting between them. CDR3 loop: CASSPRDVPPWNEQFF. The CDR3, as DNA: TGTGCCAGCAGTCCCCGGGACGTCCCCCCCTGGAATGAGCAGTTCTTC.

This clonotype was seen many times. The V call is TRBV5-1, the J call TRBJ2-1; TRBD2 aligns across 13 bases. CDR1 and CDR2 (germline): SGHRS, YFSETQ. The CDR3 has 14 residues. Unmatched junction bases numbered 7, after V lost 7 bases and J lost 9 bases. The CDR3 region has the DNA TGCGCCAGCGTGGAGACTAGCGGGAGGACTGAGCAGTTCTTC. Translating it yields CASVETSGRTEQFF.

This clonotype was observed at least ten times. The chain links TRBV7-2 to TRBJ1-2; D remains unclear. The CDR3 length is 13 residues. V was pared by 5 bases and J by 1 base, with 8 bases between. The germline V gene encodes CDR1 SGHTA and CDR2 FQGNSA. The CDR3 bases are TGTGCCAGCAGCGAACGTGTTAACTATGGCTACACCTTC. Translated, it gives CASSERVNYGYTF.

V is TRBV7-6 and J is TRBJ2-1; 10 positions match TRBD2. V dropped 5 bases and J dropped 2; count of bases not matched to a gene: 3. Germline V gene data show CDR1 as SGHVS and CDR2 as FNYEAQ. The CDR3 loop spans 15 amino acids. The CDR3 region is CASSVSGGAYNEQFF. The DNA for the CDR3 is TGTGCCAGCAGCGTAAGCGGGGGGGCCTACAATGAGCAGTTCTTC.

V is TRBV29-1 and J is TRBJ2-5; D call uncertain. V shed 7 bases and J shed 4 bases, with 13 bases lying between them. This CDR3 spans 12 amino acids. Looked up from germline, CDR1 is SQVTM and CDR2 is ANQGSEA. CDR3 in DNA: TGCAGCGATGTCAGTCGTGGAGAGACCCAGTACTTC. As protein: CSDVSRGETQYF. The variable domain in full, completed from reference TRBV29-1 and TRBJ2-5, reads SAVISQKPSRDICQRGTSLTIQCQVDSQVTMMFWYRQQPGQSLTLIATANQGSEATYESGFVIDKFPISRPNLTFSTLTVSNMSPEDSSIYLCSDVSRGETQYFGPGTRLLVL.

This clonotype was detected a few times. V is TRBV19 and J is TRBJ1-5, with 8 bases aligning to TRBD1. Looked up from germline, CDR1 is LNHDA and CDR2 is SQIVND (reference sequence). V gave up 8 bases and J gave up 1 base; unmatched junction bases: 10. The CDR3 loop spans 16 amino acids. The CDR3 protein is CASGTGLILSNQPQHF. CDR3 coding DNA: TGTGCCAGTGGGACAGGTTTGATTTTGAGCAATCAGCCCCAGCATTTT.

The gene calls are TRBV4-2 and TRBJ2-2; D is uncertain. Per germline, CDR1 LGHNA and CDR2 YNFKEQ. With 0 bases removed from V and 6 bases from J, the gap between germline ends came to 11 bases. The CDR3 runs to 15 residues. The DNA of the CDR3 is TGTGCCAGCAGCCAAGATAACTCAAGACCCGGGGAGCTGTTTTTT. This codes for CASSQDNSRPGELFF.

This clonotype was seen repeatedly, ten times or more. The chain couples TRBV19 to TRBJ2-1, with TRBD2 identical over 12 bases. Per the germline V gene, CDR1 is LNHDA and CDR2 is SQIVND (reference sequence). V gave up 7 bases and J gave up 3 bases; unmatched junction bases: 4. This CDR3 is 15 amino acids long. CDR3 coding DNA: TGTGCCAGTATGCCGGGACTAGCGGGCTACAATGAGCAGTTCTTC. It specifies CASMPGLAGYNEQFF.

The rearrangement uses TRBV19 and TRBJ2-7; no definite D call. From germline, CDR1 is LNHDA and CDR2 SQIVND (reference sequence). V lost 4 bases, J lost 2 bases, and 15 bases lay in between. The CDR3 contains 15 residues. Here the CDR3 reads CASSTAARDTYEQYF. The CDR3 coding sequence is TGTGCCAGTAGTACCGCCGCAAGGGATACCTACGAGCAGTACTTC.

This clonotype has just a few counts. This chain connects TRBV20-1 to TRBJ2-5; maybe TRBD1 (7 bases). Trimming stripped 3 bases from V and 4 bases from J, with 21 bases between. Germline lookup yields CDR1 DFQATT and CDR2 SNEGSKA (reference sequence). The CDR3 has 16 residues. Here the CDR3 reads CSASTAGRRGRETQYF. The CDR3 DNA reads as TGCAGTGCTAGTACCGCGGGGCGGAGGGGGCGAGAGACCCAGTACTTC.

The table lists this clonotype with many counts. The CDR3 protein is CATSNEGTYEQYF. CDR3 in DNA: TGTGCCACCAGCAACGAAGGGACGTACGAGCAGTACTTC. The chain is built from TRBV15 and TRBJ2-7; the D gene could be TRBD1 or TRBD2 (5 bases each). Trimming cost V 4 bases and J 4 bases, with 11 bases left between them. CDR3 length equals 13 residues. Germline V gives CDR1 LNHNV, CDR2 YYDKDF (reference sequence).